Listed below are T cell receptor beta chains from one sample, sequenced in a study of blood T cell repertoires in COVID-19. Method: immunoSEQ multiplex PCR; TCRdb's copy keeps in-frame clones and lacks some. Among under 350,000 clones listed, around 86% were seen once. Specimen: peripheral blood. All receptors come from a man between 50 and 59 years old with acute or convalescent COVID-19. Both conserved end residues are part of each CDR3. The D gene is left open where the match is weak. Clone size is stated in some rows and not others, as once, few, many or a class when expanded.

CASSLRQGGKAFF TGTGCCAGCAGTTTACGGCAGGGGGGAAAAGCTTTCTTT - TRBJ1-1 TRBD1 13 TRBV12-3/TRBV12-4
CAISLQGNNEQFF TGTGCCATCAGTCTACAGGGGAACAATGAGCAGTTCTTC few TRBJ2-1 TRBD1 13 TRBV10-3
CASSSGTGGLNEQFF TGCGCCAGCAGTTCAGGGACAGGGGGGTTGAATGAGCAGTTCTTC - TRBJ2-1 TRBD1 15 TRBV5-1
CASSYPKGTGGADTEAFF TGTGCCAGCAGCTACCCAAAGGGGACAGGGGGCGCAGACACTGAAGCTTTCTTT - TRBJ1-1 TRBD1 18 TRBV7-9
CASSGATYSYEQYF TGTGCCAGTAGTGGTGCCACCTATTCCTACGAGCAGTACTTC - TRBJ2-7 - 14 TRBV19
CASRGREGPYEQYF TGTGCCAGCAGAGGGAGGGAGGGCCCCTACGAGCAGTACTTC - TRBJ2-7 TRBD2 14 TRBV6-5
CASSLTGGSNTGELFF TGTGCCAGCAGCTTAACGGGCGGGTCGAACACCGGGGAGCTGTTTTTT - TRBJ2-2 - 16 TRBV7-3
CASSVAPTSGSYEQYF TGTGCCAGCAGCGTAGCCCCCACTAGCGGCAGCTACGAGCAGTACTTC - TRBJ2-7 TRBD2 16 TRBV9
CASSQDVRQPQHF TGTGCCAGCAGCCAAGATGTGAGGCAGCCCCAGCATTTT once TRBJ1-5 - 13 TRBV3-1/TRBV3-2
CASSLAGQGLSEAFF TGTGCCAGCAGCTTAGCGGGACAGGGTCTGAGTGAAGCTTTCTTT - TRBJ1-1 TRBD1 15 TRBV7-3
CASRENMPPAFF TGTGCCAGCAGGGAGAACATGCCGCCAGCTTTCTTT - TRBJ1-1 - 12 TRBV12-3/TRBV12-4
CASSYWAGRGTEAFF TGTGCCAGCAGTTATTGGGCCGGGCGGGGCACTGAAGCTTTCTTT - TRBJ1-1 - 15 TRBV6-2/TRBV6-3
CASSQRGLRSYNEQFF TGTGCCAGCAGCCAACGGGGGTTGCGCTCCTACAATGAGCAGTTCTTC - TRBJ2-1 - 16 TRBV7-2